The source of this T cell receptor beta chain is a study of T-cell memory formation after mild COVID-19. Study-wide results and limits: Researchers report contracting CD4+ clones mostly in CM and EM, with CD8+ clones in EMRA.

This clonotype was seen repeatedly, ten times or more. Its antigen is unidentified. Using constant-segment primers, 5'RACE produced TCR alpha and TCR beta cDNA libraries carrying sample barcodes and UMIs. Using its own MiXCR run on the 5' RACE reads, TCRdb lists one record per CDR3 protein. The sample includes over 95,000 distinct CDR3 sequences, 22% of them seen just once. CDR3 length: 17 amino acids. Between the trimmed V and J ends, which lost 11 bases and 0 bases, there was a span of 20 bases. V gene TRBV12-3 or TRBV12-4 combines with J gene TRBJ1-6; D is unclear. The receptor was derived from a man in his late teens or twenties who had mild COVID-19 (a few samples of this study predate the infection). Cell type and time point are not known. The specimen sequenced was PBMCs or a T cell subset sorted from them (not recorded which). This CDR3 reads CASRHQIQPSYNSPLHF. DNA of the CDR3: TGTGCCTCTAGACACCAAATACAACCCTCCTATAATTCACCCCTCCACTTT.